This T cell receptor beta chain was sequenced during a study of blood T cells in healthy people across ages. Points from the study as a whole: Age brought a roughly linear fall in TCR beta diversity measured per million T cells.

It was with a sample-barcoded 5' primer and a J-beta primer mix that a second PCR of about 7 to 12 cycles was run. The template-switch adaptor, which had 12 random nucleotides, put a tag on each cDNA molecule. A single record per CDR3 protein comes from TCRdb applying MiXCR to the 5' RACE reads. The sample includes 550,000 to 650,000 distinct CDR3 sequences, over 25% of them seen just once. Per the germline V gene, CDR1 is DFQATT and CDR2 is SNEGSKA (reference sequence). The CDR3 has 14 residues. V was clipped by 5 bases and J by 6 bases; unmatched bases: 10. In the case of this clonotype: Its specificity is not known.

This same sample was also taken into another study, of T cells of mothers and their children. That investigation notes: Relative to unrelated pairs, biologically related mother-child dyads exhibited marginally greater, non-significant overlap.

The V and J genes are TRBV20-1 and TRBJ2-1, with 7 bases identical to TRBD2. This TCR came from a boy under 10 years old in good health. The source material was blood. The CDR3 DNA reads as TGCAGTGCTTCCATTGGACTAGAGGGCAATGAGCAGTTCTTC. Translation: CSASIGLEGNEQFF.